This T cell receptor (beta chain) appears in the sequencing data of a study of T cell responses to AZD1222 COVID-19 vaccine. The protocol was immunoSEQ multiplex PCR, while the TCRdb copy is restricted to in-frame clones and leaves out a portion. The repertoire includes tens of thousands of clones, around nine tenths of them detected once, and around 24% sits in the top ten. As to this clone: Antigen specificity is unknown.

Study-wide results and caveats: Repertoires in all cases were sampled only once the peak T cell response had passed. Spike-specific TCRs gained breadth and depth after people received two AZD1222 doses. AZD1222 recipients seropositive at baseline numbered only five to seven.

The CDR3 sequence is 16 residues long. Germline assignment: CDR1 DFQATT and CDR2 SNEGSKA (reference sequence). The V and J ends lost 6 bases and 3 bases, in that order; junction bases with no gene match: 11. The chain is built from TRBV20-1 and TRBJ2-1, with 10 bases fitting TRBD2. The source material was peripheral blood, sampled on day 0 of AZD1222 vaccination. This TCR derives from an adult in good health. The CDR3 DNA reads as TGCAGTGCGAGTTTTTCTAGCGGGGGAGTCTACAATGAGCAGTTCTTC. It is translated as CSASFSSGGVYNEQFF.